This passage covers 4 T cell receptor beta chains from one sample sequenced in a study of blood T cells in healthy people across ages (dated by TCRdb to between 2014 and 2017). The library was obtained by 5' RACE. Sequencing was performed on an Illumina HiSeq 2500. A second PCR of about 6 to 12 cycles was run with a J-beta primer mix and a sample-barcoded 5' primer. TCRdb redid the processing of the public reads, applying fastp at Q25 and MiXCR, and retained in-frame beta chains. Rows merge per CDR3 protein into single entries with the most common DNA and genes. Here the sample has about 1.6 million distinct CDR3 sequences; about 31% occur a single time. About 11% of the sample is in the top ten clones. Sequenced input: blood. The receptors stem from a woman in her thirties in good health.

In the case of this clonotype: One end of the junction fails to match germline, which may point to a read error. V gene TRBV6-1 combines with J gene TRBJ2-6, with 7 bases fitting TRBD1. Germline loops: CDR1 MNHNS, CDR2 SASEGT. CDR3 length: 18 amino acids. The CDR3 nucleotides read TGTGCCAGCAGTAGGACAGGTACCAGGGCCTCTGGGGCCAACGTCCGGACTTTC. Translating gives CASSRTGTRASGANVRTF.

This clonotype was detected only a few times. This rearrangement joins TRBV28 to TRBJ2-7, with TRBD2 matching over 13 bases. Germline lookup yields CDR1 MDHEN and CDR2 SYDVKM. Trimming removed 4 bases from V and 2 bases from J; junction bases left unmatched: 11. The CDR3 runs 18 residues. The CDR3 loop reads CASSSQGLAGPSPYEQYF. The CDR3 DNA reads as TGTGCCAGCAGTTCCCAGGGACTAGCGGGACCCTCTCCCTACGAGCAGTACTTC.

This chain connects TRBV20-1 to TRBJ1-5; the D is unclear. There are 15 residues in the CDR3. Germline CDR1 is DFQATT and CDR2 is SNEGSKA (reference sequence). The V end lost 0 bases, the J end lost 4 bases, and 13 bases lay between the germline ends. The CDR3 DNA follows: TGCAGTGCTAGAGAACCGGGAAAGCAAAATCAGCCCCAGCATTTT. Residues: CSAREPGKQNQPQHF.

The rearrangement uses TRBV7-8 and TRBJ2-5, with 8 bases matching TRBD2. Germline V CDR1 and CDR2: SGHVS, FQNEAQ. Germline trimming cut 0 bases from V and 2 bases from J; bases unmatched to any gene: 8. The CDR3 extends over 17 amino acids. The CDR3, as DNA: TGTGCCAGCAGCTTAGCGCTAGAGGGACTAGTACAAGAGACCCAGTACTTC. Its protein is CASSLALEGLVQETQYF.